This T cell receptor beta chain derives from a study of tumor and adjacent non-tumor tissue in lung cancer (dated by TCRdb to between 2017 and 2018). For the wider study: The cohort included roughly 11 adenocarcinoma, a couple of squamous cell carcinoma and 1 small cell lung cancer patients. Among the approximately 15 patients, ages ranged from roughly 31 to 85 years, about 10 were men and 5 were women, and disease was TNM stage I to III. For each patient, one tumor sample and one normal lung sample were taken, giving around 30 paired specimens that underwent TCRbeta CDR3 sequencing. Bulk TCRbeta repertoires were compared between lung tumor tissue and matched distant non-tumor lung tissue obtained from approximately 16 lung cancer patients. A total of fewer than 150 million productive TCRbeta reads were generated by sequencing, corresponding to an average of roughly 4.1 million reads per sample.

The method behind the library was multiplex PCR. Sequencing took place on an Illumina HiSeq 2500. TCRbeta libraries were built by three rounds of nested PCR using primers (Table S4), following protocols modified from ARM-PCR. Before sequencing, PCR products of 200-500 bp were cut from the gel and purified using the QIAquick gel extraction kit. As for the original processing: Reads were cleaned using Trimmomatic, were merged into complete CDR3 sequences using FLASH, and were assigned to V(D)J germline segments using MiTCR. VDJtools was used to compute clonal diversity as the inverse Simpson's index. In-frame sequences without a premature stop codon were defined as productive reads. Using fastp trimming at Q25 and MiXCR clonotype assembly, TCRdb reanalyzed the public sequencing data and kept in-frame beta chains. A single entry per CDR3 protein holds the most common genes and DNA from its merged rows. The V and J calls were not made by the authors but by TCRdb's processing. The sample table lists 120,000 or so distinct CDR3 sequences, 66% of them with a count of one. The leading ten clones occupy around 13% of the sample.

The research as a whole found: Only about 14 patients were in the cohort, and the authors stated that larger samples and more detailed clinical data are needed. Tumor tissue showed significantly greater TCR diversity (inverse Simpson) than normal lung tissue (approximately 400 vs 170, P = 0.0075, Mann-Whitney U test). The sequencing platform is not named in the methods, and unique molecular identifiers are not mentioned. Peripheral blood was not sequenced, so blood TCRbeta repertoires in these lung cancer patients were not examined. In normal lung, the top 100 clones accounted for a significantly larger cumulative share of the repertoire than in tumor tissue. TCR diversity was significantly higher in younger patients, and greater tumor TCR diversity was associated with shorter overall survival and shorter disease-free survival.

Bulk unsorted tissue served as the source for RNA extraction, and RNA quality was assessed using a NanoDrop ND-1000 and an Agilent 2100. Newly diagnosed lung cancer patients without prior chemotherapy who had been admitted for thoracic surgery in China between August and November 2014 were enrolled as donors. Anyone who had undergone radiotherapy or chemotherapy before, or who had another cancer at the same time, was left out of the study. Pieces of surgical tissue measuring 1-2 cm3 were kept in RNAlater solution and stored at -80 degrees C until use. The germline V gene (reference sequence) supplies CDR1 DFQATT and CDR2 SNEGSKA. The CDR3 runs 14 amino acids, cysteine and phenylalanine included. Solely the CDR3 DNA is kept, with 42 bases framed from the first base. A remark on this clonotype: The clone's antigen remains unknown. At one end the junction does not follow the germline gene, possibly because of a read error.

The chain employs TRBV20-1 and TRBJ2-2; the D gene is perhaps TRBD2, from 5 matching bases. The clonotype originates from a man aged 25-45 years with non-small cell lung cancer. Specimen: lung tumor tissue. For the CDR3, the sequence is CSVKEELYTGELFF. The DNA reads TGCAGTGTTAAGGAGGAGTTGTACACCGGGGAGTTGTTTTTT.